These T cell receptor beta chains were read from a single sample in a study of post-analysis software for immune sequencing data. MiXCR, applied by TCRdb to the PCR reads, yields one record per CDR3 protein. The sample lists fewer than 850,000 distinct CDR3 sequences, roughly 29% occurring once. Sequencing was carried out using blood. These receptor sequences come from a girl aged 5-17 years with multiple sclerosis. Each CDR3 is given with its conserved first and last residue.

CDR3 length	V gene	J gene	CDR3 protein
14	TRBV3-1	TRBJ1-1	CASSQGPGDTEAFF
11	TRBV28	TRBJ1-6	CASGYSDRLHF
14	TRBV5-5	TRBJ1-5	CASCRGAENQPQHF
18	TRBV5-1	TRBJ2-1	CASSFLTGYKSSYNEQVF
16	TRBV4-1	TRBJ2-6	CASSQAGETGANVLTF
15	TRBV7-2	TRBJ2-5	CASSPLGRVKETQYF
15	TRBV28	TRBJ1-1	CASSLEVGGSTEAFF
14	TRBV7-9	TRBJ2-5	CAGSPGTKEETQYF
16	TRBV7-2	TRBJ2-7	CASSSGLAGSAYEQYF
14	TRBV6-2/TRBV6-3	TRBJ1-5	CASSYAGPNQPQHF
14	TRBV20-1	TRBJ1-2	CSVHRDGWGYGYTF
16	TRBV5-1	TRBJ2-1	CASSGRGVSSYNEQFF
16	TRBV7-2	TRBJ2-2	CASSPRLARNTGELFF
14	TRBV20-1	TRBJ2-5	CSAQDSGLRETQYF
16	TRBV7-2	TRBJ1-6	CASSLVLAGYNSPLHF
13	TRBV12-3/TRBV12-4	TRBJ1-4	CASSAGLVEKLFF
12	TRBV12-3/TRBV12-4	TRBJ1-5	CASSLKSQPQHF
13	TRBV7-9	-	CASSPQQGSEQYF
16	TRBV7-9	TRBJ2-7	CASSPVRGTGSYEQYF
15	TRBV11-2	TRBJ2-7	CASSLAGGATHEQYF
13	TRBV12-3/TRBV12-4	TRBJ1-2	CASSGQANYGYTF
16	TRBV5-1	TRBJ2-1	CASSLEGRDLNNEQFF
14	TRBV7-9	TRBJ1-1	CASSPYGGGTEAFF
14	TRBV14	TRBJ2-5	CASSQDTYQETQYF
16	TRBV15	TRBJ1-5	CATSRDSTGGNQPQHF
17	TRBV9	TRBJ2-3	CASSPLGRDGSTDTQYF
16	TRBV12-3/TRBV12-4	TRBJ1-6	CASRLKWTGGNSPLHF
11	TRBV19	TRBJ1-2	CASSIGTGYTF
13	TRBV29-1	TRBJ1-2	CSVSTGGNYGYTF
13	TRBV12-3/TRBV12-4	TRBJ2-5	CASTWGHQETQYF
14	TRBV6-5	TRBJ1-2	CASRYSNAGSGYTF
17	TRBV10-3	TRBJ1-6	CAISESAGSANNSPLHF
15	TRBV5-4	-	CASSAKGQGGYEQYF
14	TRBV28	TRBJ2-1	CASRRGDPYNEQFF
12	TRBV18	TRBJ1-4	CASSPANEKLFF
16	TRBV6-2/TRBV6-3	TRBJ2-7	CASSYIPSGRGYEQYF
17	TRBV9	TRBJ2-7	CASSVEEVGRAGYEQYF
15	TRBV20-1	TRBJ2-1	CSAAVGGQGNNEQFF
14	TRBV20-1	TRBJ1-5	CSARDEGPGQPQHF
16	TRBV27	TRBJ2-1	CASSPLGGSGNDEQFF
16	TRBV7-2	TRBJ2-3	CASSLSSGTAADTQYF
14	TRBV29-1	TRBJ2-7	CSVIPGQSILEQYF
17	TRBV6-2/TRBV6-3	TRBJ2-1	CASSLTRGRLSYNEQFF
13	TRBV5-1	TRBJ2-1	CASSSEAGGEQFF
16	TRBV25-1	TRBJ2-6	CASSEDRAPGANVLTF
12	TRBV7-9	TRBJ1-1	CSSSLEGLAAFF
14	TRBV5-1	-	CASSLGVQFSEQYF
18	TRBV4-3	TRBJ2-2	CASSPKGLAGGITGELFF
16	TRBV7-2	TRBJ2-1	CASSLILGSSYNEQFF
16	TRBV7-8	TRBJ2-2	CASSPTSGKINGELFF
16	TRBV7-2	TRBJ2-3	CASSPRTSGITDTQYF
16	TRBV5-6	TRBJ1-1	CASSLLDRGTNTEAFF
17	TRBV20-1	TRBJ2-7	CSASVWARGQASYEQYF
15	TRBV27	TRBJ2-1	CASSLWEGGYNEQFF